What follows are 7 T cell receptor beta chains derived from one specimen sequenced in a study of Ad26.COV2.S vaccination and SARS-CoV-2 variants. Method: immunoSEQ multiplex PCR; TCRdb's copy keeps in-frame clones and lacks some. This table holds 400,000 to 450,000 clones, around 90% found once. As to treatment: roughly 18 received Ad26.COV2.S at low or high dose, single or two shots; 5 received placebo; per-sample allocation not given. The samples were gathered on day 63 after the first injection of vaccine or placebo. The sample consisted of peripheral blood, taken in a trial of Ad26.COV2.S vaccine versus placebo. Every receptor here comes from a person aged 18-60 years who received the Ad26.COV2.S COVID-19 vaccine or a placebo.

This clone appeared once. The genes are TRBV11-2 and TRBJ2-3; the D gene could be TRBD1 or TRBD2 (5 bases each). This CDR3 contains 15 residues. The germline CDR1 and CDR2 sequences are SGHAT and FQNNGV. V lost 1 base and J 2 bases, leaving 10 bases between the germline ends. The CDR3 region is CASSLVGPLTDTQYF. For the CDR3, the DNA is TGTGCCAGCAGCTTAGTGGGACCACTCACAGATACGCAGTATTTT.

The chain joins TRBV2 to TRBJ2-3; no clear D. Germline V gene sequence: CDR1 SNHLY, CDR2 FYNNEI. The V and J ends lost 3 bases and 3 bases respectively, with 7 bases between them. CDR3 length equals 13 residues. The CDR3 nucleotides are TGTGCCAGCAGTGATTCGTGGACAGATACGCAGTATTTT. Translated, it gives CASSDSWTDTQYF.

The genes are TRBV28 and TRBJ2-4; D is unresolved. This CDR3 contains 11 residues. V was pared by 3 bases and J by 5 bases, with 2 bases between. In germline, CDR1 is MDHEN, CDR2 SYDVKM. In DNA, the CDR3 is TGTGCCAGCAGTTTGGAAAACATTCAGTACTTC. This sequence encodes CASSLENIQYF. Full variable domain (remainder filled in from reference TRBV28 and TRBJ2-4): DVKVTQSSRYLVKRTGEKVFLECVQDMDHENMFWYRQDPGLGLRLIYFSYDVKMKEKGDIPEGYSVSREKKERFSLILESASTNQTSMYLCASSLENIQYFGAGTRLSVL.

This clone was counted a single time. The DNA of the CDR3 is TGTGCCAGTAGTAACTTGGCTAGGGGGGACGAGCAGTACTTC. This translates into CASSNLARGDEQYF. V usage is TRBV19 and J usage is TRBJ2-7, with D perhaps being TRBD1 or TRBD2 (6 bases each). The germline V and J ends were trimmed by 4 bases and 5 bases, with 15 bases remaining between them. Looked up from germline, CDR1 is LNHDA and CDR2 is SQIVND (reference sequence). CDR3 length: 14 amino acids.

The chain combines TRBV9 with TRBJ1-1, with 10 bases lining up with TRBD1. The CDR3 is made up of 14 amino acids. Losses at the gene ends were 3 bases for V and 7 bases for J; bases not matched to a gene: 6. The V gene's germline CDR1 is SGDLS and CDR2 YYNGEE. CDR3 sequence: CASSGTTGGSEAFF. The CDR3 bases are TGTGCCAGCAGCGGTACGACAGGGGGCAGTGAAGCTTTCTTT.

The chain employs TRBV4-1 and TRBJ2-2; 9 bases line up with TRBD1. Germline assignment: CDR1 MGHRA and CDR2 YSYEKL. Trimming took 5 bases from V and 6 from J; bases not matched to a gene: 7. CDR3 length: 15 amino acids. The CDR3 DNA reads TGCGCCAGCAGCGGACCGGGACAGGGCTCCGGGGAGCTGTTTTTT. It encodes CASSGPGQGSGELFF.

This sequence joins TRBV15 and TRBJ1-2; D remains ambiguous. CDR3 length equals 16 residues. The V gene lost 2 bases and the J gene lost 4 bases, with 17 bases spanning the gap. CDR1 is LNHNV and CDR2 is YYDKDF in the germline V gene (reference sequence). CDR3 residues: CATSRRNVDTGYGYTF. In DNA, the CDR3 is TGTGCCACCAGCAGAAGAAATGTCGACACCGGCTATGGCTACACCTTC.